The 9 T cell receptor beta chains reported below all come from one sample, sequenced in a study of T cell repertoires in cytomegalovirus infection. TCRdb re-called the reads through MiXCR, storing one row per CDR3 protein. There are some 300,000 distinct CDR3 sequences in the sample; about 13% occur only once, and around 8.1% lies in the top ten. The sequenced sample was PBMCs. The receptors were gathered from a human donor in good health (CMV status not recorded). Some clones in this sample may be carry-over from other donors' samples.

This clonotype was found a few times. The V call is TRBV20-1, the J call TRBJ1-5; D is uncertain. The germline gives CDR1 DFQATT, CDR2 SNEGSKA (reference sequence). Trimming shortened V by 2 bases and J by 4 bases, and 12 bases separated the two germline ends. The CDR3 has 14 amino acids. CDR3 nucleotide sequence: TGCAGTGCTAGACGGGTTCTGTCAAATCAGCCCCAGCATTTT. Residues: CSARRVLSNQPQHF.

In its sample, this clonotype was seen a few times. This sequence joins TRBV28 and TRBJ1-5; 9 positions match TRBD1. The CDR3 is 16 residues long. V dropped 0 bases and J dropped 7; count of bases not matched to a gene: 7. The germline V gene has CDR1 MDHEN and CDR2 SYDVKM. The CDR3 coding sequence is TGTGCCAGCAGTTTATGGGTGGGACAGGGAACCCAGCCCCAGCATTTT. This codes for CASSLWVGQGTQPQHF. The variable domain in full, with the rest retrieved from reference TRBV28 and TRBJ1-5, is DVKVTQSSRYLVKRTGEKVFLECVQDMDHENMFWYRQDPGLGLRLIYFSYDVKMKEKGDIPEGYSVSREKKERFSLILESASTNQTSMYLCASSLWVGQGTQPQHFGDGTRLSIL.

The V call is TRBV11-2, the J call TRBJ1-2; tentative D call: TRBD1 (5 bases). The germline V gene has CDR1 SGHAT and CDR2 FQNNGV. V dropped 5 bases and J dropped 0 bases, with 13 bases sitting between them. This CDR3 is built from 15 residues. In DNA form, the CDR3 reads TGTGCCAGCAGCCCGGGACGTATAGCTAACTATGGCTACACCTTC. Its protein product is CASSPGRIANYGYTF.

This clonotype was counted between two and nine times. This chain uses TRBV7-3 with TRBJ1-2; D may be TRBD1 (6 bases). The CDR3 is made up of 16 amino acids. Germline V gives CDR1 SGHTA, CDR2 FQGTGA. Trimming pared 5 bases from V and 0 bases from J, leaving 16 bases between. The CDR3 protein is CASSPSPGVANYGYTF. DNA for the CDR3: TGTGCCAGCAGCCCCTCCCCAGGGGTCGCTAACTATGGCTACACCTTC.

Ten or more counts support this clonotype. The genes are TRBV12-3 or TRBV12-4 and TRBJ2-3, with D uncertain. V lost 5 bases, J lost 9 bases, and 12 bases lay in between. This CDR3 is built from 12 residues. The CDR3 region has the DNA TGTGCCAGCAGTCCCGCGTCAGCGACGCAGTATTTT. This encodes CASSPASATQYF.

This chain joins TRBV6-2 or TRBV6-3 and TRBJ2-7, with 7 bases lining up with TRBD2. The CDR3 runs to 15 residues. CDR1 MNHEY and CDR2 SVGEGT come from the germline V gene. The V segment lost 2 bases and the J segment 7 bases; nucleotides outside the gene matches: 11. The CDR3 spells CASSYGLAGRGEQYF. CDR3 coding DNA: TGTGCCAGCAGTTACGGATTAGCGGGCCGGGGGGAGCAGTACTTC.

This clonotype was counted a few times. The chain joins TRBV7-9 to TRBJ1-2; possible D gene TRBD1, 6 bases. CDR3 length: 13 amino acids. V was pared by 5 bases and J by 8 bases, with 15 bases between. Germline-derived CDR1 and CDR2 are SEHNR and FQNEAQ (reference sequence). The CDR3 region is CASSPGGGRGYTF. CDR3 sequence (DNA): TGTGCCAGCAGCCCCGGAGGGGGGAGAGGCTACACCTTC.

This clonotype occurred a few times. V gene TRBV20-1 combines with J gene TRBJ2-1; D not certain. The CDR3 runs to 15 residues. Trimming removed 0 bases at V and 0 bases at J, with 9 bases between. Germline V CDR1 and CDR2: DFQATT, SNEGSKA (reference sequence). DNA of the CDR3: TGCAGTGCTAGAGAGGTTCCCAGCTCCTACAATGAGCAGTTCTTC. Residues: CSAREVPSSYNEQFF.

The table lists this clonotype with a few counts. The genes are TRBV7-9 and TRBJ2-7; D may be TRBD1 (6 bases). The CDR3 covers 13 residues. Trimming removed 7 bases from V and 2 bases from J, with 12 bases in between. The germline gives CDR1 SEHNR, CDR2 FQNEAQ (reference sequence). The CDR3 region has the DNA TGTGCCAGCACCCGACAGGCCGCCTACGAGCAGTACTTC. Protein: CASTRQAAYEQYF. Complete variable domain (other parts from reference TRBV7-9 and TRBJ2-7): DTGVSQNPRHKITKRGQNVTFRCDPISEHNRLYWYRQTLGQGPEFLTYFQNEAQLEKSRLLSDRFSAERPKGSFSTLEIQRTEQGDSAMYLCASTRQAAYEQYFGPGTRLTVT.